Following are 14 T cell receptor beta chains from one sample sequenced in a study of regulatory T cells in long-lasting Graves disease. Construction of the TCR beta libraries employed iRepertoire HTBI primers in conjunction with Arm-PCR of CDR3 regions. TCRdb reprocessed the multiplex PCR reads with MiXCR, giving one entry per CDR3 protein. Among around 450,000 distinct CDR3 sequences listed, around a fifth were seen once. The time point denotes: persistent/refractory GD, antithyroid drugs over 5 years with positive TRAb. Extracted PBMC RNA gave rise to the TCR library. Sequences were derived from peripheral blood mononuclear cells (PBMCs), sampled when the disease was refractory, from a patient treated with antithyroid drugs. These receptors were taken from a female donor with Graves disease.

A note on this clonotype: This may be a read error: a much more frequent sequence differs by one nucleotide. The chain joins TRBV2 to TRBJ2-2; D is ambiguous. The length of the CDR3 is 13 residues. Germline V CDR1 and CDR2: SNHLY, FYNNEI. CDR3 amino acids: CASGEIMLGELFF. The CDR3 DNA sequence: TGTGCCAGCGGTGAGATAATGCTAGGGGAGCTGTTTTTT.

This clonotype was counted at least ten times. V is TRBV28 and J is TRBJ1-4, with 9 bases matching TRBD1. The CDR3 spans 14 residues. The germline V gene encodes CDR1 MDHEN and CDR2 SYDVKM. The junction had 4 bases not matched to a gene; V was cut back by 4 bases and J by 7 bases. The CDR3 bases are TGTGCCAGCAGTTCCGGGACAGGGCCTGAAAAACTGTTTTTT. Encoded protein: CASSSGTGPEKLFF.

The table lists this clonotype with a count of one. This may be a read error: a much more frequent sequence differs by one nucleotide. The rearrangement joins TRBV28 to TRBJ2-6; TRBD1 matches at 7 bases. The germline CDR1 and CDR2 sequences are MDHEN and SYDVKM. Losses at the gene ends were 5 bases for V and 2 bases for J; bases not matched to a gene: 21. CDR3 length equals 21 residues. CDR3 nucleotides: TGTGCCAGCAGTCCACTAAAACGGACAGGCTATCCCATCCCTGGGGCCAACGTCCTGACTTTC. Its protein product is CASSPLKRTGYPIPGANVLTF.

This clonotype has just a few counts. The chain couples TRBV29-1 to TRBJ1-2, with D possibly TRBD1 on 6 matching bases. CDR3 length equals 15 residues. V lost 5 bases and J 6 bases, leaving 22 bases between the germline ends. CDR1 is SQVTM and CDR2 is ANQGSEA in the germline V gene. CDR3 in amino acids: CSVCHQQGLVDGYTF. CDR3 in DNA: TGCAGCGTTTGCCACCAACAGGGTCTCGTGGATGGCTACACCTTC.

The chain combines TRBV15 with TRBJ1-2, with D possibly matching TRBD1 (5 bases). The V gene lost 6 bases and the J gene lost 0 bases, with 14 bases spanning the gap. This CDR3 spans 15 amino acids. The germline V gene encodes CDR1 LNHNV and CDR2 YYDKDF (reference sequence). The CDR3 DNA sequence: TGTGCCACCAGTTCCCAACCGGGGCCTAACTATGGCTACACCTTC. Its translation is CATSSQPGPNYGYTF.

The V and J genes are TRBV6-5 and TRBJ2-4; D is tentatively TRBD1 or TRBD2 (6 bases each). Germline lookup yields CDR1 MNHEY and CDR2 SVGAGI. This CDR3 comprises 20 residues. Trimming shortened V by 2 bases and J by 1 base, and 24 bases separated the two germline ends. The CDR3 here is CASSYARGGSGGLAKNIQYF. CDR3 nucleotides: TGTGCCAGCAGTTACGCCCGAGGGGGGAGTGGGGGACTGGCCAAAAACATTCAGTACTTC.

V usage is TRBV15 and J usage is TRBJ2-5; 8 bases line up with TRBD2. The germline V gene encodes CDR1 LNHNV and CDR2 YYDKDF (reference sequence). The CDR3 sequence is 21 residues long. V shed 3 bases and J 5 bases; nucleotides not matched to a gene: 26. The CDR3 nucleotides are TGTGCCACCAGCAGGGAGCCGGGGGCGGGAGGAGGCGTAGGGGGGTCGGAGACCCAGTACTTC. It translates to CATSREPGAGGGVGGSETQYF.

This rearrangement joins TRBV7-3 to TRBJ1-5; 7 bases agree with TRBD1. V shed 10 bases and J 6 bases; nucleotides not matched to a gene: 9. Germline V lookup: CDR1 SGHTA, CDR2 FQGTGA. The CDR3 is 13 amino acids. The CDR3 nucleotides read TGTGCCAACCCGACAGGGCCCGGTCAGCCCCAGCATTTT. Translation gives CANPTGPGQPQHF.

V gene TRBV6-2 or TRBV6-3 combines with J gene TRBJ1-2; D is unresolved. The germline V gene has CDR1 MNHEY and CDR2 SVGEGT. The CDR3 runs 15 residues. V lost 0 bases to trimming and J lost 8 bases, with 16 bases between them. The CDR3 DNA follows: TGTGCCAGCAGTTACTCGTCATCCGGGATTGTCGGCTACACCTTC. It translates to CASSYSSSGIVGYTF.

CDR3 loop: CASSPPYDTGELFF. In DNA form, the CDR3 reads TGTGCCAGCAGCCCCCCCTACGACACCGGGGAGCTGTTTTTT. This chain uses TRBV5-6 with TRBJ2-2; D gene uncertain. The CDR3 has 14 amino acids. Germline V gene data show CDR1 as SGHDT and CDR2 as YYEEEE. Trimming shortened V by 4 bases and J by 3 bases, and 10 bases separated the two germline ends.

In regard to this clonotype: Since a much larger clone is just one base distant, this may be a read error. The rearrangement links TRBV6-1 to TRBJ1-5, with 8 bases lining up with TRBD1. Looked up from germline, CDR1 is MNHNS and CDR2 is SASEGT. CDR3 length: 17 amino acids. Written as DNA, the CDR3 is TGTGCCAGCAGTGAACCGACAGGGGCACATAGCGATCAGCCCCAGCATTTT. Protein: CASSEPTGAHSDQPQHF.

This clonotype was recorded at least ten times. This chain connects TRBV12-3 or TRBV12-4 to TRBJ1-1; no clear D gene. The length of the CDR3 is 14 residues. V lost 4 bases to trimming and J lost 1 base, with 10 bases between them. For the CDR3, the DNA is TGTGCCAGCAGTTGGAGGGATCGGAACACTGAAGCTTTCTTT. Its translation is CASSWRDRNTEAFF.

This clonotype occurred a few times. The rearrangement links TRBV19 to TRBJ2-5; D remains ambiguous. The germline CDR1 and CDR2 sequences are LNHDA and SQIVND (reference sequence). V lost 5 bases to trimming and J lost 5 bases, with 15 bases between them. This CDR3 spans 14 amino acids. CDR3 in DNA: TGTGCCAGTAGTCCGGACGCGCCCTGGGAGACCCAGTACTTC. This sequence encodes CASSPDAPWETQYF.

This clonotype was seen more than once but under ten times. The chain carries TRBV6-1 and TRBJ2-2; D remains unclear. The CDR3 length is 15 residues. From germline, CDR1 is MNHNS and CDR2 SASEGT. Deletions cut 5 bases from V and 2 bases from J, with 12 bases between. The CDR3 loop reads CASSRRWENTGELFF. The CDR3 nucleotides are TGTGCCAGCAGTAGGCGATGGGAAAACACCGGGGAGCTGTTTTTT.